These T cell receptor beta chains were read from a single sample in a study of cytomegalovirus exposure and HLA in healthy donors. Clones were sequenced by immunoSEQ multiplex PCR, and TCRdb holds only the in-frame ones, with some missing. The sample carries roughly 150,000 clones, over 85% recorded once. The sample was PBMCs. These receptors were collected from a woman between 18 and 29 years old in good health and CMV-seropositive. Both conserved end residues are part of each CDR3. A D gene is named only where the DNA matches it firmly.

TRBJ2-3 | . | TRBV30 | CAWRLELADTQYF
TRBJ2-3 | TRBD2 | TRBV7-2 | CASSPGGAITDTQYF
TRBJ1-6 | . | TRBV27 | CASKTGSYNSPLHF
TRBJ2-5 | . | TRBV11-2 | CASSLTNQETQYF
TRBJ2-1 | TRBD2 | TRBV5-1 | CASSLGAGVRYNEQFF
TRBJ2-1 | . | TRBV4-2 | CASSRPWGGEEYNEQFF
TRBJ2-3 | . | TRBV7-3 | CASSLLGLATDTQYF
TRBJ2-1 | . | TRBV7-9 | CASSLGRGPYNEQFF
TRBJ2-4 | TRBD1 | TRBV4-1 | CASSQVYGDRVYF
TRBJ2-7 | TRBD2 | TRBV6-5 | CASRQGLAGSYEQYF
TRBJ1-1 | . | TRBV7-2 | CASSLGTVGTEAFF
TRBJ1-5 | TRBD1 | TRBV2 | CASSGQGMGGNQPQHF
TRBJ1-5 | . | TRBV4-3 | CASSQDAQGVGKQPQHF
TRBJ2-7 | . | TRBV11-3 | CASSLGQGRNYEQYF
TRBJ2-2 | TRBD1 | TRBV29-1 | CSVRDRGHSGELFF
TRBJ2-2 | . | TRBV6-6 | CASSYDPAARAGELFF
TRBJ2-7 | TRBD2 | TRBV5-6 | CASSSRTSATAEQYF
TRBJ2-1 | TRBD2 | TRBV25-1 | CASSEYGGGPNEQFF
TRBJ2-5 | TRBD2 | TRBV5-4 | CASSLGLAGLETQYF
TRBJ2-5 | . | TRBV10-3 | CAISGEEGETQYF
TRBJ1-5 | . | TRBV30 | CAWSVLGSSNQPQHF
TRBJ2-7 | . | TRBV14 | CASSLSNRRTYEQYF
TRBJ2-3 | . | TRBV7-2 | CASSTGQLVDTQYF
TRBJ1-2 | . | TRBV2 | CASWTAGGQEVAF
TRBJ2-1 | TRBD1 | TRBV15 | CATSRDQGQVFAEQFF
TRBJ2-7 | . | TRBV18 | CASTIRILKRRVKLSEQYF
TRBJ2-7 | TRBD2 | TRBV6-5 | CASSYSGLAAYEQYF
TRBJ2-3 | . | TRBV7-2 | CASSLEGGMADTQYF
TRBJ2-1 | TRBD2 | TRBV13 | CASSRPSSSGRALLNEQFF
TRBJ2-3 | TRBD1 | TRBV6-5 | CASSQGGTDTQYF
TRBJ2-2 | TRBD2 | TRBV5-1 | CASSMGLAGGPSTGELFF
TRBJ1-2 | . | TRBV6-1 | CASSDPRGLRSNYGYTF
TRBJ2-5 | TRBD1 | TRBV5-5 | CAANQGQVRSETQYF
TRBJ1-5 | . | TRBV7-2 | CASSFRGDQPQHF
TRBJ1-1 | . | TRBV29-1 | CSVDAGLGTEAFF
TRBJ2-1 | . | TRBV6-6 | CASSTGIVANEQFF
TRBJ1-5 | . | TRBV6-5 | CASSYGQFGQPQHF
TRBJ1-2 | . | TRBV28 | CASSLRETGYTF
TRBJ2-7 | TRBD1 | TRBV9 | CASSAGTGVSYEQYF
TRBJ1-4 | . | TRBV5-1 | CASSLTGATNEKLFF
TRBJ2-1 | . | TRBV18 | CASSHNSGLASGEQFF
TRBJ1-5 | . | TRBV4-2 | CASSPGQASNQPQHF
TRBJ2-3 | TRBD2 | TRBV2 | CASSRLAFTDTQYF
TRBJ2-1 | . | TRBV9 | CASSLNALASGGEQFF
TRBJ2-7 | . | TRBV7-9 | CASSLDGGGEQYF
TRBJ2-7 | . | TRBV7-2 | CASSLKGASDYEQYF
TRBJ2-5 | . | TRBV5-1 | CASSLGDQTQETQYF
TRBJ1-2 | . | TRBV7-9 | CASSLALAGLGYTF
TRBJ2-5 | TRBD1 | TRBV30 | CAWSKGTEQETQYF
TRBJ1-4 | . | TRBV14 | CASSRGQNEKLFF
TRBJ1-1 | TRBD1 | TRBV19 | CASRKTGITEAFF
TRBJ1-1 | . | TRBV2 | CASTQLGNTEAFF